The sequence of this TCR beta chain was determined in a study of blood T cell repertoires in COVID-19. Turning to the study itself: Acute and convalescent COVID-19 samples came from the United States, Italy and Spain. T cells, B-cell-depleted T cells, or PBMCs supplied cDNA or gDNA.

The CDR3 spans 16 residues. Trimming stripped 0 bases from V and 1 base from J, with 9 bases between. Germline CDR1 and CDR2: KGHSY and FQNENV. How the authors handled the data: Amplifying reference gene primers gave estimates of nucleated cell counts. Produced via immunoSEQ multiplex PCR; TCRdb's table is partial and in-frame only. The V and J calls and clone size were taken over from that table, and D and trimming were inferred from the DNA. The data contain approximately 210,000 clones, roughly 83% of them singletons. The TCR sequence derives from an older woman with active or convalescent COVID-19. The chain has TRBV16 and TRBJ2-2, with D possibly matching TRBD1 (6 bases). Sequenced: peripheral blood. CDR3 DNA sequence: TGTGCCAGCAGCCAATCAAGGGGGTTGAACACCGGGGAGCTGTTTTTT. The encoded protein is CASSQSRGLNTGELFF.